This T cell receptor (beta chain) comes out of a study of shared clonotypes between healthy human individuals. The method was immunoSEQ multiplex PCR; TCRdb's version includes in-frame clones alone and lacks a portion of them. This sample has 1.6 million or so clones, with about 96% found just once. The V end was cut by 5 bases, the J end by 7 bases, with 10 bases between. Germline V CDR1 and CDR2: MNHEY, SMNVEV (reference sequence). The CDR3 runs 12 residues. The clonotype originates from a man aged 25-45 years in good health. The sample comprised naive CD4+ T cells sorted from blood. Subset: CD45RA+ positively selected. The J gene is TRBJ2-3, the V gene TRBV27; D is undetermined. This chain's CDR3 is CASSAPMNTQYF. The CDR3 DNA is TGTGCCAGCAGTGCCCCTATGAATACGCAGTATTTT.